One T cell receptor (beta chain) is described in this entry. The antigen remains undetermined. These data originate in a study of T cell responses to AZD1222 COVID-19 vaccine. Whole-study results and caveats: The study identified only five or six AZD1222 recipients as seropositive at baseline.

Analysis merged second doses at about 4 or about 12 weeks. Here immunoSEQ multiplex PCR was the method, and the copy in TCRdb shows in-frame clones only, minus some. The sample shows about 110,000 clones, 70% to 90% of them seen only once. The V gene end was trimmed by 3 bases and the J gene end by 6 bases; junction bases not matched to a gene: 6. Germline CDR1 MNHEY, CDR2 SMNVEV (reference sequence). The CDR3 extends over 14 amino acids. The chain is built from TRBV27 and TRBJ2-7, with TRBD1 identical over 9 bases. The TCR was taken from an adult who received the AZD1222 COVID-19 vaccine. The sequenced sample was peripheral blood, obtained 28 days after the second AZD1222 dose. CDR3 in amino acids: CASSFVQGASEQYF. The CDR3 DNA is TGTGCCAGCAGTTTTGTACAGGGGGCGAGCGAGCAGTACTTC.